The rows below give T cell receptor beta chains drawn from one sample of a study of blood T cell repertoires in COVID-19. Clones were sequenced by immunoSEQ multiplex PCR, and TCRdb holds only the in-frame ones, with some missing. In the table there are around 120,000 clones, around nine tenths of which are singletons. Sequenced material: peripheral blood. These receptors were obtained from a human donor with active COVID-19. The donor label of this sample is uncertain. Both conserved end residues are part of each CDR3. D genes are given only for firm matches. Size tells how often a clone was seen (once, few, many) or the class of an expanded clone, and some rows leave it out.

clone size	D gene	J gene	V gene	CDR3 DNA	CDR3 protein
.	.	TRBJ1-1	TRBV27	TGTGCCAGCAGTGTCCACAGGGTTTCTGAAGCTTTCTTT	CASSVHRVSEAFF
.	.	TRBJ1-2	TRBV4-1	TGCGCCAGCAGCCAAGGGCGGGATTGGAGGGGAGGAGGCTACACCTTC	CASSQGRDWRGGGYTF
.	TRBD2	TRBJ2-3	TRBV2	TGTGCCAGCAGTGAAACCGGGACTAGCACGTTCACAGATACGCAGTATTTT	CASSETGTSTFTDTQYF
.	.	TRBJ2-3	TRBV6-6	TGTGCCAGCAGTTACTCCAAAGATACGCAGTATTTT	CASSYSKDTQYF
.	TRBD2	TRBJ2-5	TRBV9	TGTGCCAGCAGCCCCTTGAGCGGGGGGTCCCCTCAAGAGACCCAGTACTTC	CASSPLSGGSPQETQYF
once	.	TRBJ1-4	TRBV6-6	TGTGCCAGCAGCCGGGGGGGACGAGGAGAAAAACTGTTTTTT	CASSRGGRGEKLFF
.	.	TRBJ1-1	TRBV14	TGTGCCAGCAGCCCCAGGGTAGTCGGGACTGAAGCTTTCTTT	CASSPRVVGTEAFF
once	.	TRBJ2-6	TRBV2	TGTGCCAGCCTAAAACAGAGCTCTGGGGCCAACGTCCTGACTTTC	CASLKQSSGANVLTF
.	TRBD2	TRBJ2-1	TRBV6-2/TRBV6-3	TGTGCCAGCAGTTACTCGAGCGGACTAGCGGGGAATGAGCAGTTCTTC	CASSYSSGLAGNEQFF
few	.	TRBJ2-3	TRBV5-4	TGTGCCAGCAGCTTGGAATCTACAACAACAGGAGATACGCAGTATTTT	CASSLESTTTGDTQYF
.	TRBD2	TRBJ2-1	TRBV2	TGTGCCAGCGTTAGCGGGGGGGATTCCAATGAGCAGTTCTTC	CASVSGGDSNEQFF
.	TRBD1	TRBJ1-3	TRBV18	TGTGCCAGCTCACCGTCCGGGACAGGGGGTCTAAACACCATATATTTT	CASSPSGTGGLNTIYF
.	TRBD2	TRBJ2-5	TRBV19	TGTGCCAGTAGTATAATCAGGACTAGCAGCGTACAGACCCAGTACTTC	CASSIIRTSSVQTQYF
few	TRBD1	TRBJ2-1	TRBV24-1	TGTGCCACCAGTGTCCAGGGGACAGTTTACAATGAGCAGTTCTTC	CATSVQGTVYNEQFF
.	.	TRBJ2-5	TRBV11-2	TGTGCCAGCAGCTCCGGAGAGACCCAGTACTTC	CASSSGETQYF
.	TRBD1	TRBJ1-5	TRBV6-6	TGTGCCAGCAGTTACATACAGGGGTTTCAGCCCCAGCATTTT	CASSYIQGFQPQHF